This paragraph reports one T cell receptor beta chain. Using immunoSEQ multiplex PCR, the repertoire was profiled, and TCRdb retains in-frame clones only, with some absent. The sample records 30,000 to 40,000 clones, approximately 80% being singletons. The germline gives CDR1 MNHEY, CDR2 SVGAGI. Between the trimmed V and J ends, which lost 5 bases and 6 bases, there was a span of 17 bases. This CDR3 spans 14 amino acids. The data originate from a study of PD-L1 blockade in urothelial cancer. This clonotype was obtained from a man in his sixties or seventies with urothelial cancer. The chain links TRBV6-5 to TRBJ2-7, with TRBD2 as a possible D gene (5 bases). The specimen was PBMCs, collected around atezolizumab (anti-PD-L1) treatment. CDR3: CASSRERGRGEQYF. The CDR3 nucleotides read TGTGCCAGCAGTAGGGAAAGAGGCCGGGGCGAGCAGTACTTC.